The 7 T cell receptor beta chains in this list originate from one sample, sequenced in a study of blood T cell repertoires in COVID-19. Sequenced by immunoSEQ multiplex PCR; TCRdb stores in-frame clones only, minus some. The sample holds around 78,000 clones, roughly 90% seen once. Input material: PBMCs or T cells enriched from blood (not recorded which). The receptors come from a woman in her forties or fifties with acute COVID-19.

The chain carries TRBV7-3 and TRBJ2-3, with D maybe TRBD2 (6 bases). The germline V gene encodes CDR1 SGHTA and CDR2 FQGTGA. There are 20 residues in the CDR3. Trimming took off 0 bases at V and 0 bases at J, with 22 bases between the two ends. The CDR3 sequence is CASSLTYGHRLVRSTDTQYF. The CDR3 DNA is TGTGCCAGCAGCTTAACGTACGGCCATCGACTAGTCCGTAGCACAGATACGCAGTATTTT.

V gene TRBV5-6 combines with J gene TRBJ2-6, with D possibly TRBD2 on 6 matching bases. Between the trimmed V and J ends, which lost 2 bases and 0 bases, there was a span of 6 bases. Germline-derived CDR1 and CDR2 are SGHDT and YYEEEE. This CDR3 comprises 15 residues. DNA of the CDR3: TGTGCCAGCAGCTTCGGGGGCTCTGGGGCCAACGTCCTGACTTTC. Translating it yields CASSFGGSGANVLTF.

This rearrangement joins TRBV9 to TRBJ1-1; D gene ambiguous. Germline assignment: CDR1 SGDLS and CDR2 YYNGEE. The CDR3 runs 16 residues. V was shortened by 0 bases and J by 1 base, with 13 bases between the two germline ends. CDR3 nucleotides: TGTGCCAGCAGCGTAGTTTTTGCGCCTAAGAACACTGAAGCTTTCTTT. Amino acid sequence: CASSVVFAPKNTEAFF.

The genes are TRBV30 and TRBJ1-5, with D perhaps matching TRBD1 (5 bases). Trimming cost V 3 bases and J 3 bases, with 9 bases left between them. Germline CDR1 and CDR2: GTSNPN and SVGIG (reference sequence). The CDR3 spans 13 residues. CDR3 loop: CAWRDRFNQPQHF. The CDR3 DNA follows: TGTGCCTGGAGAGACAGATTCAATCAGCCCCAGCATTTT.

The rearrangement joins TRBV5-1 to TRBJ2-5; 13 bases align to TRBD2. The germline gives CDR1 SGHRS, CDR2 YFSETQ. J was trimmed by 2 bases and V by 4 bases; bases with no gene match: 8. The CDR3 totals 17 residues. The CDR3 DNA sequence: TGCGCCAGCAGCCTGGGACTAGCGGGAAACAGGCAAGAGACCCAGTACTTC. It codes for CASSLGLAGNRQETQYF. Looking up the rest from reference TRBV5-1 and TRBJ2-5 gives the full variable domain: KAGVTQTPRYLIKTRGQQVTLSCSPISGHRSVSWYQQTPGQGLQFLFEYFSETQRNKGNFPGRFSGRQFSNSRSEMNVSTLELGDSALYLCASSLGLAGNRQETQYFGPGTRLLVL.

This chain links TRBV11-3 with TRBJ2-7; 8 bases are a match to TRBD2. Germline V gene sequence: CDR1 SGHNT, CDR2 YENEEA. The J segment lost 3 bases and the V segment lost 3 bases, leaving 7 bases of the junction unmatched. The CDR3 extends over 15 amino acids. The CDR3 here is CASSFNSGTLYEQYF. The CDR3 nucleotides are TGTGCCAGCAGCTTTAATAGCGGGACCCTCTACGAGCAGTACTTC.

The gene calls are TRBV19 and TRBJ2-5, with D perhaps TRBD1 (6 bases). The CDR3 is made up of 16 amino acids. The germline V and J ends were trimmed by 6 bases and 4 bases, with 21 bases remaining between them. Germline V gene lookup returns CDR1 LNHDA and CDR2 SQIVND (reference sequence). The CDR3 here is CASRGQLNWGLETQYF. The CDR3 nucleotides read TGTGCCAGTAGAGGACAGCTCAATTGGGGGTTAGAGACCCAGTACTTC.